The rows below give T cell receptor beta chains drawn from one sample of a study of vaccination and CD4 T cells after COVID-19. MiXCR, run by TCRdb on the PCR reads, gives a single entry per CDR3 protein. The sample has around 20,000 distinct CDR3 sequences; roughly 56% are singletons. These receptors have no identified antigens. Specimen: CD4+ T cells from blood, cultured in vitro. Receptor source: a human donor who had recovered from COVID-19. The CDR3 runs from the conserved cysteine through the conserved F or W. D genes are given only for firm matches. Only some rows state a clone size, as once, few, many or a class for expanded clones.

j_call	v_call	d_call	clone_size	cdr3_length	cdr3_aa	cdr3_nt
TRBJ1-6	TRBV18	TRBD1	NA	17	CASSQVLPGTGYSPLHF	TGTGCCAGCTCACAGGTACTGCCCGGGACAGGATATTCACCCCTCCACTTT
TRBJ2-5	TRBV20-1	NA	NA	14	CSAWPGAGQETQYF	TGCAGTGCTTGGCCGGGGGCCGGCCAAGAGACCCAGTACTTC
TRBJ1-5	TRBV2	NA	NA	17	CASSEAGGPYSNQPQHF	TGTGCCAGCAGTGAAGCGGGGGGGCCCTATAGCAATCAGCCCCAGCATTTT
TRBJ1-6	TRBV4-1	TRBD1	NA	16	CASSQGGQGPKSPLHF	TGCGCCAGCAGCCAAGGGGGACAGGGGCCAAAATCACCCCTCCACTTT
TRBJ2-7	TRBV29-1	NA	NA	16	CSVEDRGPLGDYEQYF	TGCAGCGTTGAAGATCGGGGCCCCTTGGGGGACTACGAGCAGTACTTC
TRBJ2-5	TRBV12-3/TRBV12-4	TRBD2	NA	14	CASSFTGGQETQYF	TGTGCCAGCAGTTTCACGGGGGGGCAAGAGACCCAGTACTTC
TRBJ2-7	TRBV6-2/TRBV6-3	NA	NA	18	CASRELLSRRHRSYEQYF	TGTGCCAGCAGAGAGTTGTTATCCCGCAGACATCGCTCCTACGAGCAGTACTTC
TRBJ2-3	TRBV6-1	NA	few	17	CASSEAPKGVGADTQYF	TGTGCCAGCAGTGAAGCCCCCAAGGGGGTAGGCGCAGATACGCAGTATTTT
TRBJ2-2	TRBV11-2	NA	NA	13	CASSLVGAGELFF	TGTGCCAGCAGCTTAGTAGGGGCCGGGGAGCTGTTTTTT
TRBJ1-4	TRBV20-1	NA	NA	15	CSARDYRLSNEKLFF	TGCAGTGCTAGAGATTACAGATTGTCCAACGAAAAACTGTTTTTT
TRBJ2-7	TRBV20-1	TRBD1	NA	15	CSARVLDRGSNEQYF	TGCAGTGCTAGGGTGTTGGACAGGGGGAGCAACGAGCAGTACTTC
TRBJ2-6	TRBV20-1	NA	NA	15	CSAKQQGPGANVLTF	TGCAGTGCTAAACAACAGGGACCTGGGGCCAACGTCCTGACTTTC
TRBJ2-5	TRBV20-1	NA	few	16	CSAKVYGRDSLETQYF	TGCAGTGCTAAAGTCTATGGCCGGGACTCCCTAGAGACCCAGTACTTC
TRBJ1-4	TRBV7-9	NA	NA	14	CASTLGAGMAKLFF	TGTGCCAGCACCTTAGGAGCAGGGATGGCAAAACTGTTTTTT
TRBJ2-7	TRBV6-1	TRBD2	NA	15	CATQRLAGDFYEQYF	TGTGCCACCCAAAGACTAGCGGGGGACTTCTACGAGCAGTACTTC
TRBJ1-1	TRBV19	NA	NA	15	CASIAPGLKNTEAFF	TGTGCCAGTATAGCCCCGGGACTCAAGAACACTGAAGCTTTCTTT
TRBJ2-3	TRBV7-9	NA	few	14	CASSLSGGPDTQYF	TGTGCCAGCAGCTTATCCGGGGGCCCAGATACGCAGTATTTT
TRBJ1-5	TRBV12-3/TRBV12-4	TRBD1	NA	15	CASSSRVGTGRTQHF	TGTGCCAGCAGTTCGAGGGTCGGGACAGGGCGGACCCAGCATTTT
TRBJ2-7	TRBV5-1	NA	NA	13	CASSLGPAEEQYF	TGCGCCAGCAGTCTGGGACCCGCGGAAGAGCAGTACTTC
TRBJ2-3	TRBV7-3	NA	NA	15	CASSLGPLGTDTQYF	TGTGCCAGCAGCTTAGGGCCCCTTGGTACAGATACGCAGTATTTT
TRBJ2-2	TRBV19	NA	few	11	CASTLAGELFF	TGTGCCAGTACCCTCGCCGGGGAGCTGTTTTTT
TRBJ2-1	TRBV2	NA	NA	10	CAARYNEQFF	TGTGCCGCCCGGTACAATGAGCAGTTCTTC
TRBJ1-1	TRBV7-8	NA	NA	13	CASFLVWGTEAFF	TGTGCCAGCTTCCTCGTTTGGGGCACTGAAGCTTTCTTT
TRBJ1-2	TRBV2	NA	few	14	CASLAGDSNYGYTF	TGTGCCAGCTTGGCAGGGGACTCTAACTATGGCTACACCTTC
TRBJ2-3	TRBV12-5	NA	NA	16	CASAPPSGLGANTQYF	TGTGCTAGTGCCCCCCCGTCGGGGCTCGGTGCGAATACGCAGTATTTT
TRBJ1-3	TRBV20-1	NA	few	14	CSARDAQKGNTIYF	TGCAGTGCTAGAGATGCCCAGAAGGGAAACACCATATATTTT
TRBJ1-2	TRBV6-1	NA	few	14	CASSLGLANYGYTF	TGTGCCAGCAGTCTGGGGTTAGCTAACTATGGCTACACCTTC
TRBJ2-1	TRBV20-1	NA	NA	13	CSARRRSGNEQFF	TGCAGTGCTAGAAGGCGTAGCGGCAATGAGCAGTTCTTC
TRBJ2-7	TRBV7-2	TRBD2	NA	13	CASRGGSSYEQYF	TGTGCCAGCAGGGGGGGGAGCTCCTACGAGCAGTACTTC
TRBJ2-7	TRBV6-2/TRBV6-3	TRBD1	NA	15	CASSWARQGADEQYF	TGTGCCAGCAGTTGGGCTCGACAGGGGGCGGACGAGCAGTACTTC
TRBJ2-5	TRBV6-1	NA	NA	13	CASSEIPEGAQYF	TGTGCCAGCAGTGAGATTCCCGAAGGGGCCCAGTACTTC
TRBJ2-7	TRBV6-1	NA	NA	12	CASMGRSYEQYF	TGTGCCAGCATGGGCCGCTCCTACGAGCAGTACTTC
TRBJ2-3	TRBV7-6	TRBD1	NA	15	CASSLGQGNTDTQYF	TGTGCCAGCAGCTTGGGACAGGGAAACACAGATACGCAGTATTTT
TRBJ2-7	TRBV10-3	NA	NA	11	CAIRQAYEQYF	TGTGCCATCAGACAAGCCTACGAGCAGTACTTC
TRBJ2-7	TRBV29-1	NA	NA	12	CSVVQGGYEQYF	TGCAGCGTTGTGCAGGGGGGATACGAGCAGTACTTC
TRBJ2-2	TRBV20-1	TRBD2	NA	16	CSARVLAGSRAGELFF	TGCAGTGCTAGAGTCCTAGCGGGGTCTAGGGCCGGGGAGCTGTTTTTT
TRBJ2-5	TRBV7-2	TRBD2	NA	18	CASSRTSGGAFNRETQYF	TGTGCCAGCAGCCGAACTAGCGGGGGGGCCTTTAATCGTGAGACCCAGTACTTC
TRBJ1-2	TRBV7-2	TRBD1	NA	16	CASSSDRWTGGIGYTF	TGTGCCAGCAGCTCCGACCGATGGACAGGGGGCATCGGCTACACCTTC
TRBJ1-5	TRBV19	NA	NA	15	CASSMGGDTNQPQHF	TGTGCCAGTAGTATGGGTGGAGACACCAATCAGCCCCAGCATTTT
TRBJ2-7	TRBV19	TRBD1	NA	15	CASSHPGTGGDEQYF	TGTGCCAGTTCCCATCCCGGGACAGGGGGGGACGAGCAGTACTTC
TRBJ1-5	TRBV19	TRBD1	NA	17	CASRTTGGGRGNQPQHF	TGTGCCAGTAGGACAACAGGGGGCGGGAGGGGAAATCAGCCCCAGCATTTT
TRBJ2-2	TRBV7-3	NA	NA	15	CASSLRGARAGELFF	TGTGCCAGCAGTTTGAGGGGGGCGAGGGCCGGGGAGCTGTTTTTT
TRBJ1-2	TRBV19	TRBD1	NA	15	CASSMGQGGNYGYTF	TGTGCCAGTAGTATGGGACAGGGTGGAAACTATGGCTACACCTTC
TRBJ2-3	TRBV7-2	TRBD2	few	17	CASSLGGPAGGQDTQYF	TGTGCCAGCAGCTTAGGAGGGCCAGCGGGGGGGCAAGATACGCAGTATTTT
TRBJ1-1	TRBV7-9	NA	NA	11	CASSLDTEAFF	TGTGCCAGCAGTTTGGACACTGAAGCTTTCTTT
TRBJ2-7	TRBV6-5	NA	few	12	CASSSEDYEQYF	TGTGCCAGCAGTTCCGAGGACTACGAGCAGTACTTC
TRBJ2-2	TRBV12-3/TRBV12-4	TRBD1	once	17	CASSLGTGAPNTGELFF	TGTGCCAGCAGCCTCGGGACAGGGGCTCCGAACACCGGGGAGCTGTTTTTT
TRBJ2-3	TRBV20-1	TRBD2	NA	14	CSARLAGGGDTQYF	TGCAGTGCTCGACTAGCGGGAGGTGGGGATACGCAGTATTTT
TRBJ1-6	TRBV7-9	TRBD1	NA	17	CASSLGQDLSYNSPLHF	TGTGCCAGCAGCCTCGGACAGGATCTCTCCTATAATTCACCCCTCCACTTT
TRBJ1-5	TRBV6-1	NA	few	15	CASTLDGTSNQPQHF	TGTGCCAGCACCCTAGACGGAACCAGCAATCAGCCCCAGCATTTT
TRBJ2-7	TRBV27	TRBD1	NA	15	CASSPGQGANYEQYF	TGTGCCAGCAGCCCAGGACAGGGGGCTAACTACGAGCAGTACTTC
TRBJ1-2	TRBV7-9	TRBD1	NA	14	CASSRWDSENGYTF	TGTGCCAGCAGCCGGTGGGACAGCGAAAATGGCTACACCTTC
TRBJ2-3	TRBV27	NA	NA	15	CASSLLGVSTDTQYF	TGTGCCAGCAGTTTACTCGGAGTTAGCACAGATACGCAGTATTTT
TRBJ1-2	TRBV6-2/TRBV6-3	NA	NA	14	CASSYSKNSGGYTF	TGTGCCAGCAGTTACTCGAAGAATTCGGGGGGCTACACCTTC
TRBJ1-1	TRBV28	NA	few	14	CASSLEQGNTEAFF	TGTGCCAGCAGTTTAGAACAGGGGAACACTGAAGCTTTCTTT
TRBJ1-2	TRBV21-1	NA	few	16	CASSKIDRGVGYGYTF	TGTGCCAGCAGCAAGATTGACAGGGGGGTTGGCTATGGCTACACCTTC
TRBJ2-7	TRBV27	NA	NA	16	CASSFEGSYSHYEQYF	TGTGCCAGCAGTTTCGAAGGAAGCTACAGCCACTACGAGCAGTACTTC
TRBJ2-7	TRBV7-9	NA	few	13	CASSLEVYYEQYF	TGTGCCAGCAGCTTAGAGGTGTACTACGAGCAGTACTTC
TRBJ2-2	TRBV19	NA	NA	14	CASGVERRPGELFF	TGTGCCAGTGGGGTTGAACGCAGGCCCGGGGAGCTGTTTTTT
TRBJ1-3	TRBV28	NA	NA	14	CASIPALGGNTIYF	TGTGCCAGCATACCGGCCCTAGGGGGAAACACCATATATTTT